The 5 T cell receptor beta chains presented below share a single source sample, sequenced in a study of cytomegalovirus exposure and HLA in healthy donors. The PCR contained 60 Vbeta and 13 Jbeta primers. Some clones are missing from TCRdb's copy, which holds only in-frame ones; the method was immunoSEQ multiplex PCR. The sample includes more than 100,000 clones, 50% to 80% of them seen just once. Sequenced sample: PBMCs. All receptors come from a woman between 40 and 50 years old in good health and CMV-seropositive.

The chain is built from TRBV9 and TRBJ2-4; the D gene is possibly TRBD2 (7 bases). The CDR3 totals 14 residues. Deletions cut 5 bases from V and 8 bases from J, with 17 bases between. Germline V gene sequence: CDR1 SGDLS, CDR2 YYNGEE. DNA for the CDR3: TGTGCCAGCAGTAGGAGGGGGGGAAATGACATTCAGTACTTC. Its translation is CASSRRGGNDIQYF.

The chain couples TRBV7-2 to TRBJ2-7; 14 bases are a match to TRBD2. Germline assignment: CDR1 SGHTA and CDR2 FQGNSA. V shed 5 bases and J 2 bases; nucleotides not matched to a gene: 2. CDR3 length equals 15 residues. The CDR3 region has the DNA TGTGCCAGCAGCAGACTAGCGGGAGGGCCCTACGAGCAGTACTTC. Its translation is CASSRLAGGPYEQYF.

This clone has more than one count but fewer than ten. The chain uses TRBV19 and TRBJ1-2; no clear D. Trimming cost V 5 bases and J 7 bases, with 17 bases left between them. This CDR3 has 14 amino acids. Germline-derived CDR1 and CDR2 are LNHDA and SQIVND (reference sequence). The CDR3 DNA sequence: TGTGCCAGTAGTTTTCAGGATGGGTTCATTGGCTACACCTTC. It yields the protein CASSFQDGFIGYTF.

The V call is TRBV5-6, the J call TRBJ1-2; TRBD1 aligns across 7 bases. Per the germline V gene, CDR1 is SGHDT and CDR2 is YYEEEE. The CDR3 length is 14 residues. With V trimmed by 1 base and J by 5 bases, 5 bases remained unmatched. The CDR3 region is CASSLRGQTYGYTF. The CDR3 coding sequence is TGTGCCAGCAGCTTGCGGGGACAGACTTATGGCTACACCTTC.

Of note for this clone: An end of the junction does not agree with germline; a read error may underlie this. V and J are TRBV6-1 and TRBJ1-2; D may be TRBD1 (6 bases). Germline V lookup: CDR1 MNHNS, CDR2 SASEGT. The CDR3 is 15 residues long. In DNA, the CDR3 is TGTGCCAGCAGTGAATACGGGACACCGTCCTATGGCTACCCCTTC. This codes for CASSEYGTPSYGYPF.